Presented here are 26 T cell receptor beta chains from one specimen sequenced in a study of OX40 agonist ivuxolimab in advanced cancers. Library preparation employed the immunoSEQ multiplex PCR assay. The clones in this table, taken by TCRdb from immuneACCESS, are in-frame only. Not every clone is retained; where verified, under half of the shortfall comes from an unresolved V gene, and the cause of the rest is unknown. Present in this sample are some 51,000 clones, around 87% of which were seen just once. Approximately 11% of the sample is in the top ten clones. Specimen: CD4+ or CD8+ T cells sorted from blood, collected in a trial of the OX40 agonist ivuxolimab. These TCRs come from an adult with an advanced solid tumor such as melanoma, head and neck, liver or kidney cancer.

The rearrangement links TRBV7-8 to TRBJ2-7; weak D call: TRBD1 (6 bases). The germline gives CDR1 SGHVS, CDR2 FQNEAQ. The length of the CDR3 is 15 residues. Trimming left V 5 bases short and J 3 bases short, with 17 bases between. The chain's CDR3 is CASSLNRDTNYEQYF. CDR3 DNA sequence: TGTGCCAGCAGCCTAAACCGGGACACCAACTACGAGCAGTACTTC.

This chain joins TRBV4-1 and TRBJ2-7, with TRBD1 matching over 11 bases. Germline V gives CDR1 MGHRA, CDR2 YSYEKL. V lost 3 bases, J lost 4 bases, and 8 bases stayed unmatched. The CDR3 consists of 16 residues. CDR3 sequence: CASSHITGTGGYEQYF. DNA of the CDR3: TGCGCCAGCAGCCATATTACCGGGACAGGGGGGTACGAGCAGTACTTC.

Here the CDR3 reads CASSSSSYEQYF. The CDR3 DNA is TGTGCCAGCAGCTCTAGCTCCTACGAGCAGTACTTC. The chain recombines TRBV11-2 with TRBJ2-5; no clear D. The J call is doubtful: the DNA matches TRBJ2-7 better. The CDR3 is 12 residues long. Germline CDR1 is SGHAT and CDR2 is FQNNGV.

V is TRBV6-1 and J is TRBJ1-6; a weak D match, TRBD1 (6 bases). The CDR3 has 16 amino acids. Germline V gene lookup returns CDR1 MNHNS and CDR2 SASEGT. V was shortened by 2 bases and J by 0 bases, with 8 bases between the two germline ends. The CDR3 coding sequence is TGTGCCAGCAGTGAAAGGGGGAGCTCCTATAATTCACCCCTCCACTTT. Protein product: CASSERGSSYNSPLHF.

The J gene is TRBJ1-1, the V gene TRBV28, with D unresolved. V lost 2 bases to trimming and J lost 0 bases, with 4 bases between them. Germline CDR1 and CDR2: MDHEN and SYDVKM. The CDR3 covers 13 residues. The CDR3 coding sequence is TGTGCCAGCAGTTTAACCCTGAACACTGAAGCTTTCTTT. As protein: CASSLTLNTEAFF.

The chain carries TRBV4-2 and TRBJ2-7; TRBD2 matches at 8 bases. The CDR3 covers 15 residues. J lost 2 bases, V lost 0 bases, and 3 bases had no gene match. CDR1 is LGHNA and CDR2 is YNFKEQ in the germline V gene. Written as DNA, the CDR3 is TGTGCCAGCAGCCAAGACGGGGGGGAGACCTACGAGCAGTACTTC. It codes for CASSQDGGETYEQYF.

This clone was detected only once. The chain uses TRBV7-2 and TRBJ2-5, with D possibly being TRBD1 or TRBD2 (5 bases each). V shed 7 bases and J shed 0 bases, with 15 bases lying between them. The CDR3 runs 15 residues. Germline-derived CDR1 and CDR2 are SGHTA and FQGNSA. The CDR3 region is CASIEEGENQETQYF. CDR3 coding DNA: TGTGCCAGCATCGAGGAAGGGGAGAACCAAGAGACCCAGTACTTC.

CDR3 sequence reads: CATLGISDLTFYGYTF. CDR3 DNA sequence: TGTGCCACCCTCGGAATTTCGGACCTAACGTTCTATGGCTACACCTTC. The genes are TRBV28 and TRBJ1-2; D not certain. Trimming removed 10 bases from V and 4 bases from J, with 25 bases in between. CDR1 and CDR2 (germline): MDHEN, SYDVKM. The CDR3 covers 16 residues.

Only a few counts were recorded for this clone. The CDR3 here is CASSLGNYGYTF. Here the CDR3 DNA reads TGTGCCAGCAGTTTAGGTAACTATGGCTACACCTTC. V is TRBV27 and J is TRBJ1-2; D unresolved. The CDR3 totals 12 residues. V dropped 2 bases and J dropped 1 base, with 2 bases sitting between them. Germline V gene lookup returns CDR1 MNHEY and CDR2 SMNVEV (reference sequence).

Of note for this clone: Other nucleotide sequences from this sample produce the same CDR3. V usage is TRBV11-2 and J usage is TRBJ2-5; D not resolved. The CDR3 extends over 13 amino acids. Germline-derived CDR1 and CDR2 are SGHAT and FQNNGV. The ends were cut back, 0 bases at V and 2 bases at J, with 4 bases in the middle. The CDR3 here is CASSLEVQETQYF. CDR3 DNA: TGTGCCAGCAGCTTAGAAGTACAAGAGACCCAGTACTTC.

The V and J genes are TRBV7-8 and TRBJ2-7; D uncertain. Deletions cut 3 bases from V and 1 base from J, with 22 bases between. There are 18 residues in the CDR3. Looked up from germline, CDR1 is SGHVS and CDR2 is FQNEAQ. DNA of the CDR3: TGTGCCAGCAGCTTGGACCTTGGACGTTACGGAGTTTCCTACGAGCAGTACTTC. It encodes CASSLDLGRYGVSYEQYF.

This chain uses TRBV2 with TRBJ1-2; tentative D call: TRBD1 (5 bases). Per the germline V gene, CDR1 is SNHLY and CDR2 is FYNNEI. V dropped 3 bases and J dropped 9 bases, with 20 bases sitting between them. The CDR3 runs to 15 residues. The CDR3 here is CASSDSRQGGSSYTF. The DNA for the CDR3 is TGTGCCAGCAGTGACTCTAGGCAGGGTGGTTCGAGCTACACCTTC.

This chain connects TRBV7-2 to TRBJ2-1; D could derive from TRBD1 or TRBD2 (6 bases each). Germline CDR1 SGHTA, CDR2 FQGNSA. The CDR3 is made up of 17 amino acids. Trimming stripped 1 base from V and 9 bases from J, with 22 bases between. The CDR3: CASSLVLSVGGISEQFF. Here the CDR3 DNA reads TGTGCCAGCAGCTTAGTTTTATCTGTGGGGGGCATAAGTGAGCAGTTCTTC.

The V and J genes are TRBV5-1 and TRBJ1-2; possibly TRBD1 for D (5 bases). This CDR3 has 15 residues. V dropped 1 base and J dropped 1 base, with 11 bases sitting between them. The V gene's germline CDR1 is SGHRS and CDR2 YFSETQ. Here the CDR3 DNA reads TGCGCCAGCAGCTTGACGGGGCCCCTTAACTATGGCTACACCTTC. Its protein product is CASSLTGPLNYGYTF.

The chain links TRBV10-3 to TRBJ1-1; D remains ambiguous. The germline V and J ends were trimmed by 5 bases and 4 bases, with 8 bases remaining between them. The CDR3 length is 12 residues. Looked up from germline, CDR1 is ENHRY and CDR2 is SYGVKD. CDR3 region: CAISSQVTEAFF. The CDR3 nucleotides are TGTGCCATCAGTTCCCAGGTCACTGAAGCTTTCTTT.

The count of this clone is one. This chain uses TRBV6-6 with TRBJ1-2; TRBD1 aligns across 7 bases. J gave up 10 bases and V 2 bases, and 7 bases lay outside the gene matches. The CDR3 spans 13 residues. CDR1 MNHNY and CDR2 SVGAGI come from the germline V gene (reference sequence). The CDR3 is CASSYASQGDYTF. The CDR3 DNA sequence: TGTGCCAGCAGTTACGCGTCGCAGGGGGACTACACCTTC.

This clone was observed a few times. V and J are TRBV5-5 and TRBJ2-7; 8 bases match TRBD2. The length of the CDR3 is 15 residues. CDR1 SGHKS and CDR2 YYEKEE come from the germline V gene (reference sequence). V gave up 0 bases and J gave up 1 base; unmatched junction bases: 3. Here the CDR3 reads CASSLVGGVSYEQYF. CDR3 sequence (DNA): TGTGCCAGCAGCTTGGTCGGGGGGGTTTCCTACGAGCAGTACTTC.

The gene calls are TRBV9 and TRBJ2-3, with D maybe TRBD1 (7 bases). V lost 3 bases to trimming and J lost 5 bases, with 19 bases between them. The CDR3 is made up of 16 amino acids. Germline V lookup: CDR1 SGDLS, CDR2 YYNGEE. The chain's CDR3 is CASSGEAGGLGDTQYF. In DNA form, the CDR3 reads TGTGCCAGCAGCGGGGAGGCAGGGGGTCTTGGAGATACGCAGTATTTT.

V is TRBV27 and J is TRBJ2-5; D unresolved. The J call is in doubt because the DNA end fits TRBJ2-7 better. The CDR3 is 12 residues long. The V gene's germline CDR1 is MNHEY and CDR2 SMNVEV (reference sequence). CDR3 nucleotides: TGTGCCAGCAGTTCGAGCTCCTACGAGCAGTACTTC. Its translation is CASSSSSYEQYF.

This clone was seen at least ten times. This chain joins TRBV13 and TRBJ2-7; no clear D. Trimming took off 5 bases at V and 0 bases at J, with 8 bases between the two ends. The CDR3 totals 13 residues. Per germline, CDR1 PRHDT and CDR2 FYEKMQ (reference sequence). The CDR3 nucleotides are TGTGCCAGCAGCGTACAGAGCTCCTACGAGCAGTACTTC. It encodes CASSVQSSYEQYF.

V and J are TRBV6-1 and TRBJ2-1; D is possibly TRBD2 (7 bases). V lost 0 bases and J 7 bases, leaving 13 bases between the germline ends. CDR3 length equals 15 residues. Germline V gives CDR1 MNHNS, CDR2 SASEGT. DNA for the CDR3: TGTGCCAGCAGTGAAGCGGAGGGGGGGAGGAATGAGCAGTTCTTC. Amino acids: CASSEAEGGRNEQFF.

By share, this clone ranks as medium-sized (0.01 to 0.1%). V is TRBV25-1 and J is TRBJ1-5; D remains unclear. Trimming took off 7 bases at V and 1 base at J, with 11 bases between the two ends. The CDR3 runs to 14 residues. The germline gives CDR1 MGHDK, CDR2 SYGVNS. CDR3 sequence reads: CASTSPVSNQPQHF. The CDR3 DNA is TGTGCCAGCACGTCCCCGGTAAGCAATCAGCCCCAGCATTTT.

This chain joins TRBV6-5 and TRBJ2-3; maybe TRBD2 (6 bases). Looked up from germline, CDR1 is MNHEY and CDR2 is SVGAGI. This CDR3 region has 14 residues. The ends were cut back, 6 bases at V and 1 base at J, with 11 bases in the middle. In DNA, the CDR3 is TGTGCCAGCAGCCCCTGGAGGGGCACAGATACGCAGTATTTT. Its translation: CASSPWRGTDTQYF.

The chain carries TRBV19 and TRBJ1-1, with 7 bases that match TRBD1. J gave up 6 bases and V 3 bases, and 4 bases lay outside the gene matches. The length of the CDR3 is 13 residues. Germline CDR1 is LNHDA and CDR2 is SQIVND (reference sequence). The CDR3 coding sequence is TGTGCCAGTAGTATCGGGCAGGGGGCTGAAGCTTTCTTT. Translation: CASSIGQGAEAFF.

This rearrangement joins TRBV15 to TRBJ2-4, with D hard to call. This CDR3 spans 13 amino acids. Germline CDR1 LNHNV, CDR2 YYDKDF (reference sequence). Trimming cost V 5 bases and J 0 bases, with 5 bases left between them. In DNA form, the CDR3 reads TGTGCCACCAGCTCCCTAGCCAAAAACATTCAGTACTTC. Translated: CATSSLAKNIQYF.

The chain is built from TRBV7-6 and TRBJ2-2; D unclear. V was trimmed by 0 bases and J by 0 bases, leaving 5 bases between them. Germline CDR1 is SGHVS and CDR2 is FNYEAQ. The CDR3 extends over 15 amino acids. In nucleotides, the CDR3 is TGTGCCAGCAGCTTAGCACAAACGAACACCGGGGAGCTGTTTTTT. This codes for CASSLAQTNTGELFF.